Given below is one TCR beta chain in context. Antigen specificity is unknown. The data derive from a study of OX40 agonist ivuxolimab in advanced cancers. General study results and limits: Expanded clones tended on average to be more numerous among CD8+ T cells than CD4+.

TCRdb's table, derived via immunoSEQ multiplex PCR, lists solely in-frame clones and lacks some. Among roughly 60,000 clones listed, over 75% were seen once. Germline V CDR1 and CDR2: GTSNPN, SVGIG (reference sequence). The CDR3 consists of 13 residues. Trimming shortened V by 3 bases and J by 9 bases, and 12 bases separated the two germline ends. This TCR derives from an adult with an advanced solid tumor such as melanoma, head and neck, liver or kidney cancer. V gene TRBV30 combines with J gene TRBJ1-6, with TRBD1 as a possible D gene (6 bases). Here the sequenced sample was CD4+ or CD8+ T cells sorted from blood, taken in a trial of the OX40 agonist ivuxolimab. CDR3 nucleotide sequence: TGTGCCTGGAGAGGGCCAGGGGTTTCACCCCTCCACTTT. Its translation: CAWRGPGVSPLHF.